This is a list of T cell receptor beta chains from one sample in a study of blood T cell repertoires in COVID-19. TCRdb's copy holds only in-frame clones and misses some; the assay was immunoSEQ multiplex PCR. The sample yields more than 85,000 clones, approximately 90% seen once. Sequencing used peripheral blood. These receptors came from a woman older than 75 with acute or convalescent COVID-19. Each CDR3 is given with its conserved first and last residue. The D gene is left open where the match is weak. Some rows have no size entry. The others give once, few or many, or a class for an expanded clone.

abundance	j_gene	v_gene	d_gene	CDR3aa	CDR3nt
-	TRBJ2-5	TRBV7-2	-	CASSLSVAETQYF	TGTGCCAGCAGCTTATCGGTCGCTGAGACCCAGTACTTC
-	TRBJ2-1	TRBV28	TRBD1	CASNTGGPSKQFF	TGTGCCAGCAACACAGGGGGACCCTCCAAGCAGTTCTTC
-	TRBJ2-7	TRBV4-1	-	CASSQGLELEQYF	TGCGCCAGCAGCCAAGGACTTGAACTTGAGCAGTACTTC
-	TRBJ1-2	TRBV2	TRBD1	CASSGPTGNYGYTF	TGTGCCAGCAGTGGGCCGACAGGGAACTATGGCTACACCTTC
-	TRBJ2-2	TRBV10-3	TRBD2	CATHIAGSTGELFF	TGTGCCACCCACATAGCGGGGAGCACCGGGGAGCTGTTTTTT
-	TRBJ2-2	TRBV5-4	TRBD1	CASSASRDRAATGELFF	TGTGCCAGCAGCGCCTCACGGGACAGGGCCGCCACCGGGGAGCTGTTTTTT
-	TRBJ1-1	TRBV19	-	CATEGQGNTEAFF	TGTGCCACCGAGGGACAAGGGAACACTGAAGCTTTCTTT
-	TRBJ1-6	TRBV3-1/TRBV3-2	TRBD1	CASSQGQGANSPLHF	TGTGCCAGCAGCCAGGGACAGGGGGCGAATTCACCCCTCCACTTT
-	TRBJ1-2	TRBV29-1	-	CSVEGTRDGYTF	TGCAGCGTTGAAGGAACCAGGGATGGCTACACCTTC
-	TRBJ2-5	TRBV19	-	CASSMGTGGETQYF	TGTGCCAGTAGTATGGGCACCGGTGGAGAGACCCAGTACTTC
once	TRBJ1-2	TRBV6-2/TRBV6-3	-	CASSYSGTTYGYTF	TGTGCCAGCAGTTACTCAGGGACAACTTATGGCTACACCTTC
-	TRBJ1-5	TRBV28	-	CASSFSAGDSNQPQHF	TGTGCCAGCAGTTTTTCAGCCGGGGATAGCAATCAGCCCCAGCATTTT
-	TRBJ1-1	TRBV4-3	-	CASSQEGGYTEAFF	TGCGCCAGCAGCCAAGAGGGGGGATACACTGAAGCTTTCTTT
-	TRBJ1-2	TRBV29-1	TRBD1	CSVSGGSKNRYTF	TGCAGCGTTTCAGGGGGCTCGAAGAATCGCTACACCTTC
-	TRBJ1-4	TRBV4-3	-	CASSQAWGGQGNEKLFF	TGCGCCAGCAGCCAAGCCTGGGGGGGCCAGGGGAATGAAAAACTGTTTTTT
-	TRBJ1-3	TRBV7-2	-	CASSLGIQARSSGNTIYF	TGTGCCAGCAGCTTAGGAATACAGGCCCGGAGCTCTGGAAACACCATATATTTT